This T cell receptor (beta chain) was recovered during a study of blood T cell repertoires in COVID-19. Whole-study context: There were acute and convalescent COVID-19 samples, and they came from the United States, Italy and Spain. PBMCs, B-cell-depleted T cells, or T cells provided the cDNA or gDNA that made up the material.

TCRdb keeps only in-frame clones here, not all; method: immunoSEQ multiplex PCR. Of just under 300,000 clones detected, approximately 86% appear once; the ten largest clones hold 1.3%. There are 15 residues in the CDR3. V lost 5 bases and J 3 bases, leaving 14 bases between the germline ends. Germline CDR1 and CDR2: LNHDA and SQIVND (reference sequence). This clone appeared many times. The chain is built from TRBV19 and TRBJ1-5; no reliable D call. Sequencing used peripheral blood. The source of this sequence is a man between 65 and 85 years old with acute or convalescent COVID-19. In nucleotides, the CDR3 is TGTGCCAGTAGTCCACGGGCCGGGGACAATCAGCCCCAGCATTTT. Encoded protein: CASSPRAGDNQPQHF.